The 25 T cell receptor beta chains below were found in one sample sequenced in a study of OX40 agonist ivuxolimab in advanced cancers. The method was immunoSEQ multiplex PCR; TCRdb's version includes in-frame clones alone and lacks a portion of them. The sample has 40,000 to 55,000 clones, approximately 90% seen once; the top ten hold about 14%. The sample in question was CD4+ or CD8+ T cells sorted from blood, obtained in a trial of the OX40 agonist ivuxolimab. The receptors come from an adult with an advanced solid tumor such as melanoma, head and neck, liver or kidney cancer.

The DNA of the CDR3 is TGTGCCAGCAGTAGGCGCATCGAGGGGAGAAATGAGCAGTTCTTC. Amino acid sequence: CASSRRIEGRNEQFF. This chain uses TRBV11-3 with TRBJ2-1; D tentatively reads TRBD1 or TRBD2 (5 bases each). CDR3 length: 15 residues. The V gene's germline CDR1 is SGHNT and CDR2 YENEEA. V gave up 6 bases and J gave up 7 bases, with 19 bases separating them.

The CDR3 DNA reads TGTGCCAGCAGCACTCTACAGGGGGACAAAGAGACCCAGTACTTC. Its protein product is CASSTLQGDKETQYF. The chain uses TRBV21-1 and TRBJ2-5; the DNA was not used to check the table's D call, TRBD1. TRBV21-1 is noted as a pseudogene. The CDR3 loop spans 15 amino acids.

This chain joins TRBV12-5 and TRBJ2-3; TRBD2 agrees at 7 bases. The CDR3 consists of 15 residues. V lost 7 bases and J lost 6; bases outside the gene matches: 13. Germline V gene sequence: CDR1 LGHNT, CDR2 FRNRAP. Written as DNA, the CDR3 is TGTGCTAGTGCCCCCGGCCGGGGGGTCATGGATACGCAGTATTTT. Residues: CASAPGRGVMDTQYF.

The chain uses TRBV9 and TRBJ1-1; a weak D match, TRBD1 (5 bases). The CDR3 consists of 14 residues. From germline, CDR1 is SGDLS and CDR2 YYNGEE. Trimming cost V 0 bases and J 0 bases, with 6 bases left between them. CDR3 region: CASSVAGMNTEAFF. The CDR3, as DNA: TGTGCCAGCAGCGTAGCAGGGATGAACACTGAAGCTTTCTTT.

This rearrangement joins TRBV5-6 to TRBJ1-5; a weak D match, TRBD1 (6 bases). The germline V and J ends were trimmed by 2 bases and 2 bases, with 14 bases remaining between them. Germline lookup yields CDR1 SGHDT and CDR2 YYEEEE. The CDR3 sequence is 16 residues long. The CDR3 here is CASSFRGLGGNQPQHF. In DNA, the CDR3 is TGTGCCAGCAGCTTCCGGGGGCTAGGGGGCAATCAGCCCCAGCATTTT.

The CDR3: CAWIGVTGELFF. CDR3 nucleotides: TGTGCCTGGATTGGGGTCACCGGGGAGCTGTTTTTT. The chain couples TRBV30 to TRBJ2-2; D not resolved. The V gene lost 4 bases and the J gene lost 4 bases, with 7 bases spanning the gap. The CDR3 is made up of 12 amino acids. Looked up from germline, CDR1 is GTSNPN and CDR2 is SVGIG (reference sequence). The full variable domain, rest sourced from reference TRBV30 and TRBJ2-2, is SQTIHQWPATLVQPVGSPLSLECTVEGTSNPNLYWYRQAAGRGLQLLFYSVGIGQISSEVPQNLSASRPQDRQFILSSKKLLLSDSGFYLCAWIGVTGELFFGEGSRLTVL.

V is TRBV6-5 and J is TRBJ2-2; D remains ambiguous. Germline values: CDR1 MNHEY, CDR2 SVGAGI. V dropped 1 base and J dropped 1 base, with 7 bases sitting between them. The CDR3 totals 15 residues. DNA for the CDR3: TGTGCCAGCAGTTACTTCTCCGGGAACACCGGGGAGCTGTTTTTT. This encodes CASSYFSGNTGELFF.

J is TRBJ1-5 and V is TRBV18, with 7 bases that match TRBD1. CDR1 is KGHSH, CDR2 LQKENI, per germline. Trimming cost V 4 bases and J 6 bases; bases outside gene matches: 12. The CDR3 covers 16 residues. CDR3 sequence: CASSLWGRGFVQPQHF. The CDR3 DNA follows: TGTGCCAGCTCACTATGGGGCAGGGGGTTCGTTCAGCCCCAGCATTTT.

This chain connects TRBV25-1 to TRBJ1-2; 7 bases align to TRBD1. The germline V gene has CDR1 MGHDK and CDR2 SYGVNS. Unmatched junction bases numbered 14, after V lost 6 bases and J lost 4 bases. This CDR3 is 16 amino acids long. The CDR3 protein is CASSRLGQLHPYGYTF. The CDR3 nucleotides read TGTGCCAGCAGCCGCCTGGGACAGCTCCATCCCTATGGCTACACCTTC.

This clone occurred a few times. As DNA, the CDR3 is TGTGCCTGGAGTGTACGGTGGGGTGAGACCCAGTACTTC. Its protein is CAWSVRWGETQYF. This chain joins TRBV30 and TRBJ2-5, with D hard to call. Looked up from germline, CDR1 is GTSNPN and CDR2 is SVGIG (reference sequence). The CDR3 is 13 amino acids. The V end was cut by 0 bases, the J end by 5 bases, with 10 bases between.

The V and J genes are TRBV6-1 and TRBJ1-1, with D possibly TRBD1 on 6 matching bases. Between the trimmed V and J ends, which lost 3 bases and 1 base, there was a span of 6 bases. Germline values: CDR1 MNHNS, CDR2 SASEGT. The CDR3 spans 13 residues. Written as DNA, the CDR3 is TGTGCCAGCAGTGAGGGGGCGAACACTGAAGCTTTCTTT. The encoded protein is CASSEGANTEAFF.

The chain uses TRBV5-1 and TRBJ1-2; D possibly corresponds to TRBD1 (6 bases). Trimming removed 1 base from V and 6 bases from J, with 13 bases in between. CDR1 is SGHRS, CDR2 YFSETQ, per germline. This CDR3 contains 14 residues. CDR3 in amino acids: CASSLYAGADGYTF. Written as DNA, the CDR3 is TGCGCCAGCAGCTTGTATGCGGGGGCGGATGGCTACACCTTC.

The chain couples TRBV5-1 to TRBJ1-1; D is possibly TRBD1 (6 bases). V gave up 4 bases and J gave up 8 bases, with 15 bases separating them. Per the germline V gene, CDR1 is SGHRS and CDR2 is YFSETQ. The CDR3 sequence is 13 residues long. CDR3 residues: CASSPEGGMEAFF. The CDR3 nucleotides are TGCGCCAGCAGCCCGGAGGGGGGGATGGAAGCTTTCTTT.

The rearrangement links TRBV6-5 to TRBJ2-7, with 7 bases fitting TRBD1. J was trimmed by 0 bases and V by 4 bases; bases with no gene match: 9. The CDR3 is made up of 16 amino acids. CDR1 and CDR2 from the germline V gene are MNHEY and SVGAGI. The CDR3 region has the DNA TGTGCCAGCAGTTCCAGGGACAGTGCTAGCTCCTACGAGCAGTACTTC. It translates to CASSSRDSASSYEQYF.

This clone was picked up a small number of times. The J gene is TRBJ1-3, the V gene TRBV29-1; D remains ambiguous. This CDR3 spans 11 amino acids. Germline assignment: CDR1 SQVTM and CDR2 ANQGSEA. V was shortened by 5 bases and J by 8 bases, with 10 bases between the two germline ends. The CDR3, as DNA: TGCAGCGTTATTGAGGCGGACACCATATATTTT. Protein: CSVIEADTIYF.

This clone came up once. This chain links TRBV6-1 with TRBJ1-5, with a possible D match to TRBD1 (5 bases). CDR3 length: 14 amino acids. V shed 7 bases and J shed 5 bases, with 15 bases lying between them. Germline loops: CDR1 MNHNS, CDR2 SASEGT. The CDR3 nucleotides are TGTGCCAGCAACCTGGGGGGGAGGGATCAGCCCCAGCATTTT. It is translated as CASNLGGRDQPQHF.

The chain has TRBV7-3 and TRBJ2-3; 9 positions agree with TRBD2. Trimming took 2 bases from V and 2 from J; bases not matched to a gene: 2. The CDR3 is 15 amino acids. The V gene's germline CDR1 is SGHTA and CDR2 FQGTGA. The CDR3 is CASSLLAGPTDTQYF. In DNA form, the CDR3 reads TGTGCCAGCAGCTTACTAGCGGGGCCCACAGATACGCAGTATTTT.

This sequence joins TRBV19 and TRBJ2-1; 8 nucleotides agree with TRBD1. This CDR3 is built from 15 residues. V lost 4 bases and J lost 1; bases outside the gene matches: 3. In germline, CDR1 is LNHDA, CDR2 SQIVND (reference sequence). The CDR3 DNA reads TGTGCCAGTAGTACAGGGGGCGCTTCCTACAATGAGCAGTTCTTC. This translates into CASSTGGASYNEQFF.

The rearrangement links TRBV10-2 to TRBJ2-2; 13 nucleotides line up with TRBD2. With V trimmed by 7 bases and J by 6 bases, 5 bases remained unmatched. The germline gives CDR1 WSHSY, CDR2 SAAADI. The CDR3 length is 15 residues. The CDR3 DNA sequence: TGCGCCAGCAATGGACTAGCGGGAGAATCCGGGGAGCTGTTTTTT. Its protein is CASNGLAGESGELFF.

This clone was seen a few times. The V call is TRBV5-5, the J call TRBJ1-5; maybe TRBD1 (6 bases). V dropped 4 bases and J dropped 4 bases, with 18 bases sitting between them. From germline, CDR1 is SGHKS and CDR2 YYEKEE (reference sequence). The CDR3 is made up of 16 amino acids. For the CDR3, the DNA is TGTGCCAGCAGCCCGAGACAGCAGGGGAGGAATCAGCCCCAGCATTTT. Its protein is CASSPRQQGRNQPQHF.

This chain joins TRBV25-1 and TRBJ1-2; D is unclear. V dropped 2 bases and J dropped 0 bases, with 4 bases sitting between them. The CDR3 consists of 13 residues. Germline-derived CDR1 and CDR2 are MGHDK and SYGVNS. The CDR3 nucleotides are TGTGCCAGCAGTGAACAGACTAACTATGGCTACACCTTC. Translated, it gives CASSEQTNYGYTF.

The CDR3 loop is CASRTGTGREKLFF. The CDR3 DNA follows: TGTGCCAGCAGGACCGGGACAGGGAGAGAAAAACTGTTTTTT. The chain is built from TRBV28 and TRBJ1-4; 9 nucleotides align to TRBD1. After removal of 6 bases from V and 8 bases from J, the junction contained 7 bases not matched to a gene. This CDR3 has 14 residues. CDR1 is MDHEN, CDR2 SYDVKM, per germline.

The chain links TRBV29-1 to TRBJ2-7; TRBD2 matches 7 bases. CDR3 length: 13 amino acids. J gave up 2 bases and V 2 bases, and 3 bases lay outside the gene matches. CDR1 and CDR2 from the germline V gene are SQVTM and ANQGSEA. The CDR3 DNA sequence: TGCAGCGTTGAAACTGGACTAGCCTACGAGCAGTACTTC. Its protein product is CSVETGLAYEQYF.

The V call is TRBV19, the J call TRBJ2-1, with 11 bases that match TRBD2. The CDR3 covers 16 residues. CDR1 is LNHDA and CDR2 is SQIVND in the germline V gene (reference sequence). V lost 3 bases, J lost 5 bases, and 6 bases stayed unmatched. The CDR3 spells CASSILAGGFDNEQFF. The CDR3 coding sequence is TGTGCCAGTAGTATCTTAGCGGGAGGGTTTGACAATGAGCAGTTCTTC.

This chain connects TRBV4-2 to TRBJ2-3; D ambiguous. From germline, CDR1 is LGHNA and CDR2 YNFKEQ. The V and J ends lost 4 bases and 2 bases respectively, with 13 bases between them. The length of the CDR3 is 15 residues. The CDR3 coding sequence is TGTGCCAGCAGCCTAGTCGGCAAACCCACAGATACGCAGTATTTT. Encoded protein: CASSLVGKPTDTQYF.